The 15 T cell receptor beta chains reported below all come from one sample, sequenced in a study of cytomegalovirus exposure and HLA in healthy donors. The PCR employed 60 Vbeta primers together with 13 Jbeta primers. Sequenced by immunoSEQ multiplex PCR; TCRdb stores in-frame clones only, minus some. This table has around 87,000 clones, roughly three quarters appearing once. Sequencing input: PBMCs. These receptors came from a man between 35 and 55 years old in good health and CMV-seronegative.

The chain combines TRBV28 with TRBJ1-1; TRBD1 agrees at 7 bases. Germline V gene lookup returns CDR1 MDHEN and CDR2 SYDVKM. V lost 8 bases and J lost 5; bases outside the gene matches: 11. This CDR3 comprises 14 residues. The CDR3 DNA reads as TGTGCCAGCGGGACGAGGGGGCGCCTAACTGAAGCTTTCTTT. Protein product: CASGTRGRLTEAFF.

The chain combines TRBV19 with TRBJ2-4, with D unresolved. Germline V gene data show CDR1 as LNHDA and CDR2 as SQIVND (reference sequence). The V and J ends lost 9 bases and 0 bases respectively, with 6 bases between them. This CDR3 has 12 residues. CDR3 residues: CARLQAKNIQYF. The CDR3 nucleotides are TGTGCCAGACTTCAAGCCAAAAACATTCAGTACTTC.

V usage is TRBV30 and J usage is TRBJ1-1; 7 bases map to TRBD1. The CDR3 extends over 12 amino acids. V lost 5 bases to trimming and J lost 7 bases; unmatched junction nucleotides: 7. Germline values: CDR1 GTSNPN, CDR2 SVGIG (reference sequence). The CDR3 DNA sequence: TGTGCCTGGGGCGGGGACAGATGTGAAGCTTTCTTT. Protein product: CAWGGDRCEAFF.

This clone was counted once. This sequence joins TRBV5-1 and TRBJ2-5; D may be TRBD2 (5 bases). V lost 4 bases, J lost 5 bases, and 21 bases lay in between. Germline lookup yields CDR1 SGHRS and CDR2 YFSETQ. The CDR3 is 16 amino acids. The CDR3 sequence is CASSARSGGEAETQYF. CDR3 DNA sequence: TGCGCCAGCAGCGCGAGATCTGGAGGCGAAGCGGAGACCCAGTACTTC.

V and J are TRBV14 and TRBJ2-5, with 7 bases lining up with TRBD1. J was trimmed by 2 bases and V by 1 base; bases with no gene match: 4. The CDR3 length is 15 residues. CDR1 and CDR2 from the germline V gene are SGHDN and FVKESK. The chain's CDR3 is CASSQGTGPQETQYF. In nucleotides, the CDR3 is TGTGCCAGCAGCCAAGGGACAGGTCCGCAAGAGACCCAGTACTTC. Full variable domain (remainder filled in from reference TRBV14 and TRBJ2-5): EAGVTQFPSHSVIEKGQTVTLRCDPISGHDNLYWYRRVMGKEIKFLLHFVKESKQDESGMPNNRFLAERTGGTYSTLKVQPAELEDSGVYFCASSQGTGPQETQYFGPGTRLLVL.

This chain joins TRBV5-1 and TRBJ2-3, with D possibly being TRBD1 (5 bases). The CDR3 contains 15 residues. V lost 0 bases and J lost 5, with 13 bases in between. In germline, CDR1 is SGHRS, CDR2 YFSETQ. The CDR3 DNA sequence: TGCGCCAGCAGCTTGGACAGGATAAACATAGATACGCAGTATTTT. Translation gives CASSLDRINIDTQYF.

V and J are TRBV4-2 and TRBJ2-7; the match to TRBD2 covers 8 bases. Trimming cost V 5 bases and J 2 bases; bases outside gene matches: 5. The CDR3 has 14 residues. Looked up from germline, CDR1 is LGHNA and CDR2 is YNFKEQ. The CDR3 nucleotides read TGTGCCAGCAGCTCTTCGGGGGGGACCTACGAGCAGTACTTC. This encodes CASSSSGGTYEQYF.

J is TRBJ1-3 and V is TRBV9; 7 nucleotides agree with TRBD1. J gave up 4 bases and V 0 bases, and 4 bases lay outside the gene matches. CDR3 length equals 15 residues. Germline CDR1 and CDR2: SGDLS and YYNGEE. The CDR3: CASSVGGQAGNTIYF. In nucleotides, the CDR3 is TGTGCCAGCAGCGTAGGAGGACAGGCGGGAAACACCATATATTTT.

This sequence joins TRBV5-6 and TRBJ1-6, with 7 bases fitting TRBD1. V dropped 3 bases and J dropped 6; count of bases not matched to a gene: 6. The length of the CDR3 is 15 residues. In germline, CDR1 is SGHDT, CDR2 YYEEEE. Here the CDR3 DNA reads TGTGCCAGCAGCTGGGAAACAGGGGTTAATTCACCCCTCCACTTT. Protein: CASSWETGVNSPLHF. Full variable domain (rest looked up from reference TRBV5-6 and TRBJ1-6): DAGVTQSPTHLIKTRGQQVTLRCSPKSGHDTVSWYQQALGQGPQFIFQYYEEEERQRGNFPDRFSGHQFPNYSSELNVNALLLGDSALYLCASSWETGVNSPLHFGNGTRLTVT.

The rearrangement joins TRBV7-7 to TRBJ2-2; the D gene is possibly TRBD2 (6 bases). Trimming took 10 bases from V and 3 from J, leaving 15 bases between them. Germline lookup yields CDR1 SSHAT and CDR2 FNYEAQ (reference sequence). This CDR3 is 14 amino acids long. Here the CDR3 reads CATAGLRDTGELFF. The CDR3 DNA reads TGTGCCACAGCGGGCCTACGGGACACCGGGGAGCTGTTTTTT. Full variable domain (rest looked up from reference TRBV7-7 and TRBJ2-2): GAGVSQSPRYKVTKRGQDVTLRCDPISSHATLYWYQQALGQGPEFLTYFNYEAQPDKSGLPSDRFSAERPEGSISTLTIQRTEQRDSAMYRCATAGLRDTGELFFGEGSRLTVL.

The CDR3 nucleotides read TGCGCCAGCAGCCTTGGGACAGCCAACTCCTACGAGCAGTACTTC. Translated, it gives CASSLGTANSYEQYF. V usage is TRBV4-1 and J usage is TRBJ2-7; the match to TRBD1 covers 7 bases. The CDR3 contains 15 residues. With 4 bases clipped from V and 0 bases from J, the junction kept 6 bases outside the gene matches. The germline gives CDR1 MGHRA, CDR2 YSYEKL.

The chain combines TRBV5-5 with TRBJ2-7; 7 bases align to TRBD2. Trimming cost V 1 base and J 7 bases; bases outside gene matches: 11. Germline CDR1 is SGHKS and CDR2 is YYEKEE (reference sequence). This CDR3 has 15 amino acids. As DNA, the CDR3 is TGTGCCAGCAGCTTGTTTCGGGCAGAGGGAGGGGAGCAGTACTTC. Translated: CASSLFRAEGGEQYF.

The chain is built from TRBV19 and TRBJ2-7; a possible D gene is TRBD2 (6 bases). Per germline, CDR1 LNHDA and CDR2 SQIVND (reference sequence). V was pared by 1 base and J by 3 bases, with 10 bases between. The CDR3 length is 14 residues. The CDR3 here is CASSIGRGYYEQYF. Here the CDR3 DNA reads TGTGCCAGTAGTATAGGACGGGGGTACTACGAGCAGTACTTC.

This clone was seen only once. The chain has TRBV4-1 and TRBJ1-5, with TRBD1 as a possible D gene (5 bases). Trimming removed 1 base at V and 6 bases at J, with 13 bases between. Germline V gene lookup returns CDR1 MGHRA and CDR2 YSYEKL. The CDR3 has 15 residues. The CDR3, as DNA: TGCGCCAGCAGCCAAGGGGCCGACAGAGCTCAGCCCCAGCATTTT. Translation gives CASSQGADRAQPQHF.

There are a few counts of this clone. The rearrangement uses TRBV4-1 and TRBJ2-3, with D perhaps TRBD2 (7 bases). The CDR3 spans 14 residues. V lost 4 bases to trimming and J lost 15 bases, with 23 bases between them. CDR1 and CDR2 (germline): MGHRA, YSYEKL. The CDR3 region is CASSRIGPGGHPYF. CDR3 coding DNA: TGCGCCAGCAGCCGCATCGGACCGGGGGGCCACCCATATTTT.